A selection of T cell receptor beta chains follows, all from one sample in a study of T cells expressing NK-cell markers. TCRdb reprocessed the 5' RACE reads and stores each CDR3 protein as one record, lacking DNA. The repertoire table contains approximately 170,000 distinct CDR3 sequences. Sequencing input: blood T cells: a sorted CD56 or NKG2C T cell subset, CD4+ or CD8+ T cells, or bulk PBMC T cells (not recorded which). These receptors were taken from a man aged 18-75 years in good health. The CDR3 runs from the conserved cysteine through the conserved F or W. Clone size appears in some rows only: once, few, many, or a class for an expanded clone.

>TRBV21-1|TRBJ2-5|.
CASRSNRDQRAQETQYF
>TRBV25-1|TRBJ2-6|.
CASTGGLGISGANVLTF
>TRBV9|TRBJ1-1|.
CASSVERGSEAFF
>TRBV3-1|TRBJ2-2|.
CASSPTIEGPGELFF
>TRBV25-1|TRBJ2-7|.
CANRGTGGTHEQYF
>TRBV2|TRBJ1-4|.
CASTWGTGEKLFF
>TRBV12-3/TRBV12-4|TRBJ1-4|.
CASSLGGKLFF
>TRBV6-1|TRBJ2-3|.
CATQWTGAGDTQYF
>TRBV12-3/TRBV12-4|TRBJ2-3|.
CASSSSERGITDTQYF
>TRBV6-1|TRBJ2-1|.
CASSPRGQGNFLYPEQFF
>TRBV5-6|TRBJ2-7|.
CASSLFRWGEQYF
>TRBV7-8|TRBJ2-3|.
CASSLMAGVNTDTQYF
>TRBV4-1|TRBJ1-1|.
CASSPETTATEAFF
>TRBV19|TRBJ2-7|.
CASSAAGTSIYEQYF
>TRBV20-1|TRBJ1-1|.
CSAQQVGITEAFF
>TRBV9|TRBJ1-2|.
CASSPRPGVTGTYGYTF
>TRBV9|TRBJ2-7|.
CASSVASRGYEQYF
>TRBV2|TRBJ2-7|.
CASSLTRTGIIDEQYF
>TRBV6-4|TRBJ2-7|.
CASSLPGTGVTYEQYF
>TRBV7-9|TRBJ1-1|.
CASSKPGQESTEAFF
>TRBV12-3/TRBV12-4|TRBJ2-5|.
CASSFRDRHFPYF
>TRBV27|TRBJ1-4|.
CASSSRGRTGDEKLFF
>TRBV27|TRBJ2-1|.
CASRLRGGYNEQFF
>TRBV27|TRBJ2-7|.
CASRLAGGPNEQYF
>TRBV19|TRBJ2-2|.
CASRRDSFKSGELFF
>TRBV7-9|TRBJ1-2|.
CASSLGGGYGYTF
>TRBV5-6|TRBJ1-4|.
CASSLAADFEKLFF
>TRBV24-1|TRBJ2-1|.
CATSDYRVGQFF
>TRBV7-8|TRBJ2-1|.
CASSSHHRAGGNEQFF
>TRBV12-3/TRBV12-4|TRBJ1-4|.
CASSPPGGEKLFF
>TRBV13|TRBJ2-1|.
CASSLAGVDEQFF
>TRBV3-1|TRBJ2-5|.
CASSQEGPRTQETQYF
>TRBV25-1|TRBJ2-7|.
CASSESGTSYEQYF
>TRBV2|TRBJ2-1|medium-sized
CASLDGVDNEQFF
>TRBV5-1|TRBJ2-5|.
CASSLGTNPKGETQYF
>TRBV6-2/TRBV6-3|TRBJ2-2|.
CASSYLAEITGELFF
>TRBV25-1|TRBJ1-5|.
CASSEVGTGLIYSNQPQHF
>TRBV29-1|TRBJ1-1|.
CSVEVHRVKEAFF
>TRBV12-3/TRBV12-4|TRBJ2-5|.
CASSHLSGGLQETQYF
>TRBV7-9|TRBJ2-1|.
CASSPFSGGAGEQFF
>TRBV5-5|TRBJ2-1|.
CASSLGRALGEQFF
>TRBV4-1|TRBJ1-1|.
CASSYAGVVTTEAFF
>TRBV6-1|TRBJ2-1|.
CASRVEFGTTNEQFF
>TRBV7-9|TRBJ2-5|.
CASSKGLAGGKETQYF
>TRBV7-9|TRBJ2-2|.
CASSLAGTGELFF
>TRBV9|TRBJ2-5|.
CASSVAPEGLAGSGEETQYF
>TRBV2|TRBJ2-3|.
CASSGDVPGLDKDTQYF
>TRBV7-6|TRBJ2-7|.
CASSLYQGVLYEQYF
>TRBV5-6|TRBJ1-1|.
CASSFGQLHTEAFF
>TRBV7-3|TRBJ2-3|.
CASSLNIGSTDTQYF
>TRBV7-6|TRBJ1-2|.
CASSLLNREDHGYTF
>TRBV24-1|TRBJ2-3|.
CATSDVGDSLAASTQYF
>TRBV4-2|TRBJ2-1|.
CASSQDLQGAYNEQFF
>TRBV15|TRBJ2-5|.
CATSGRRHQETQYF
>TRBV6-2/TRBV6-3|TRBJ2-7|.
CASSYPTGYEQYF
>TRBV9|TRBJ2-1|.
CASSVGGTGNEQFF
>TRBV7-8|TRBJ2-7|.
CASSLSAGNSYEQYF